This T cell receptor beta chain derives from a study of blood T cell repertoires in COVID-19. The CDR3 length is 16 residues. The germline V gene has CDR1 LNHDA and CDR2 SQIVND (reference sequence). Trimming pared 0 bases from V and 3 bases from J, leaving 14 bases between. Data came from immunoSEQ multiplex PCR; TCRdb stores just in-frame clones and leaves some out. The sample contains some 130,000 clones, approximately 80% of which appear only once. The gene calls are TRBV19 and TRBJ1-1, with a weak D call TRBD1 (6 bases). The clonotype originates from a woman aged 45 to 65 with acute or convalescent COVID-19. Specimen: peripheral blood. The CDR3 here is CASSIDGRGAYTEAFF. Here the CDR3 DNA reads TGTGCCAGTAGTATAGATGGGCGGGGGGCATACACTGAAGCTTTCTTT.